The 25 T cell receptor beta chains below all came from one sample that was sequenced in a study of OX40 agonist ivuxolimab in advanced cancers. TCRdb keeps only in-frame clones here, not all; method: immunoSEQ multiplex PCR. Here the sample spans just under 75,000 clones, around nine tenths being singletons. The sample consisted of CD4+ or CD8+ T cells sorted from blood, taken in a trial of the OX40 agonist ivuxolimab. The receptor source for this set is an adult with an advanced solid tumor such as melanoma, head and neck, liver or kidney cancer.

The CDR3 loop reads CASSYGDGRGGEQYF. DNA of the CDR3: TGTGCCAGCAGTTACGGGGACGGCAGGGGTGGCGAGCAGTACTTC. The V call is TRBV6-6, the J call TRBJ2-7, with D perhaps matching TRBD1 (6 bases). This CDR3 comprises 15 residues. Germline V lookup: CDR1 MNHNY, CDR2 SVGAGI (reference sequence). The germline V and J ends were trimmed by 2 bases and 6 bases, with 17 bases remaining between them.

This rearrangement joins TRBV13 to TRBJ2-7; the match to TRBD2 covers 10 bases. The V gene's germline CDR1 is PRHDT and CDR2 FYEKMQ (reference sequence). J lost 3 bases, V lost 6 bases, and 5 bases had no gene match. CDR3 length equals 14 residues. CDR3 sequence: CASRLAGANYEQYF. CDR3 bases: TGTGCCAGCAGGCTAGCGGGGGCAAACTACGAGCAGTACTTC.

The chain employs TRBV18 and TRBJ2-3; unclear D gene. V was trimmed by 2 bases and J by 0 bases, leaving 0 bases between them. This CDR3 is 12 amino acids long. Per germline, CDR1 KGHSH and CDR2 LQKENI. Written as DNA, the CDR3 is TGTGCCAGCTCACCAAGCACAGATACGCAGTATTTT. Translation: CASSPSTDTQYF. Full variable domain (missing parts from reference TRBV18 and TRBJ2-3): NAGVMQNPRHLVRRRGQEARLRCSPMKGHSHVYWYRQLPEEGLKFMVYLQKENIIDESGMPKERFSAEFPKEGPSILRIQQVVRGDSAAYFCASSPSTDTQYFGPGTRLTVL.

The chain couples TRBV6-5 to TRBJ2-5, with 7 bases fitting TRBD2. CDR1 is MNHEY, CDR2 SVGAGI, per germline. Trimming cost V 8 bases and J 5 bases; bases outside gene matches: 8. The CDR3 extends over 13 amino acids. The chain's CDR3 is CASEAGVEETQYF. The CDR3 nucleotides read TGTGCCAGCGAGGCGGGAGTGGAGGAGACCCAGTACTTC.

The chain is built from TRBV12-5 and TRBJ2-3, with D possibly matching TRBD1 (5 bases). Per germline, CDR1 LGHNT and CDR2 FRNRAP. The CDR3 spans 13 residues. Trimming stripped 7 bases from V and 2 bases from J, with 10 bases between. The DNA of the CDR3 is TGTGCTAGTGAGGGGCAGACCACAGATACGCAGTATTTT. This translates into CASEGQTTDTQYF.

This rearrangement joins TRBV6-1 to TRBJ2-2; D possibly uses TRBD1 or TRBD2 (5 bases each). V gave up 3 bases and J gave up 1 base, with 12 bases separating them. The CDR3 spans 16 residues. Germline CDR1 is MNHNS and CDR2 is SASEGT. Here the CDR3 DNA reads TGTGCCAGCAGTGATTCGGGACCCTTGAACACCGGGGAGCTGTTTTTT. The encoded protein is CASSDSGPLNTGELFF.

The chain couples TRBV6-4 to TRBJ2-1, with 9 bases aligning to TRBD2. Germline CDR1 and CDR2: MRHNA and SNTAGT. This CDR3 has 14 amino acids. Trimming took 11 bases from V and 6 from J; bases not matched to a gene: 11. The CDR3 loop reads CAYRGGRAFNEQFF. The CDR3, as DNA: TGTGCCTACCGGGGCGGGAGGGCCTTCAATGAGCAGTTCTTC.

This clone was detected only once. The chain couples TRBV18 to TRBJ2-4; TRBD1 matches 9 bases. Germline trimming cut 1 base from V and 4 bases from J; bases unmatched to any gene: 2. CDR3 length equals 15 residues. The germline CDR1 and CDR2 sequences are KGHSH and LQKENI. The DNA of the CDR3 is TGTGCCAGCTCACCACTGACAGGGGGTAAAAACATTCAGTACTTC. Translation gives CASSPLTGGKNIQYF.

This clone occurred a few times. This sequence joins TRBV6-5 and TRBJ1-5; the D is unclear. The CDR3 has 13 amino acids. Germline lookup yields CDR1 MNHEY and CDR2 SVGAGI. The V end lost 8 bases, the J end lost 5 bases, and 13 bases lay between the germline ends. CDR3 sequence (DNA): TGTGCCAGCGCTCCCGCTGGCTATCAGCCCCAGCATTTT. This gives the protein CASAPAGYQPQHF.

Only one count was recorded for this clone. CDR3 amino acids: CSAGSGANVLTF. CDR3 DNA sequence: TGCAGCGCAGGGAGTGGGGCCAACGTCCTGACTTTC. The genes are TRBV29-1 and TRBJ2-6; D might be TRBD1 or TRBD2, each matching 5 bases. This CDR3 spans 12 amino acids. From germline, CDR1 is SQVTM and CDR2 ANQGSEA. V gave up 7 bases and J gave up 3 bases, with 7 bases separating them.

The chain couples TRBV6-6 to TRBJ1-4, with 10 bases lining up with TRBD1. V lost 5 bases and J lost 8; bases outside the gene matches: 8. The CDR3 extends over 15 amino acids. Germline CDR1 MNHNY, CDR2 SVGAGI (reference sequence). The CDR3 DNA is TGTGCCAGCAGTGTGGGACAGGGGTCCTTGGAAAAACTGTTTTTT. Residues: CASSVGQGSLEKLFF.

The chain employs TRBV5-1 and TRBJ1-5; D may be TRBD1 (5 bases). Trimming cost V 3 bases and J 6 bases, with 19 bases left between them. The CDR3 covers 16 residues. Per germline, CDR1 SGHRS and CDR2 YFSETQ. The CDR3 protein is CASSSLVREGGQPQHF. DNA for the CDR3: TGCGCCAGCAGCTCCCTGGTCAGGGAAGGAGGTCAGCCCCAGCATTTT.

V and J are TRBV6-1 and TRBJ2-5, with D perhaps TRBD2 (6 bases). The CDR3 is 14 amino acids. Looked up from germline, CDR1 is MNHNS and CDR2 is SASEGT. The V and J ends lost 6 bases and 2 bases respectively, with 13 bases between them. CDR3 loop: CASRTGTPQETQYF. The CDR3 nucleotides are TGTGCCAGCAGAACTGGGACTCCTCAAGAGACCCAGTACTTC.

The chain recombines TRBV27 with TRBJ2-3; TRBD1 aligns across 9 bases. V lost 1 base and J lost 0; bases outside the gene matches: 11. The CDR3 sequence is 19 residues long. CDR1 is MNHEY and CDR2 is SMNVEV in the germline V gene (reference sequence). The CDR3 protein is CASSLWGTGIPLSTDTQYF. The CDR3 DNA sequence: TGTGCCAGCAGTTTATGGGGGACAGGGATCCCACTAAGCACAGATACGCAGTATTTT.

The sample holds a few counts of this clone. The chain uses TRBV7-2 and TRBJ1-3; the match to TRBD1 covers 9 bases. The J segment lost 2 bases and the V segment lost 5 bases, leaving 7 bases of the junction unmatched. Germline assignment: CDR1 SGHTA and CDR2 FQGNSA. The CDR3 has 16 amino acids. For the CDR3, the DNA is TGTGCCAGCAGCAAAACAGGGGGCCTCGCTGGAAACACCATATATTTT. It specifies CASSKTGGLAGNTIYF. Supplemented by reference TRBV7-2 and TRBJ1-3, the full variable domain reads GAGVSQSPSNKVTEKGKDVELRCDPISGHTALYWYRQSLGQGLEFLIYFQGNSAPDKSGLPSDRFSAERTGGSVSTLTIQRTQQEDSAVYLCASSKTGGLAGNTIYFGEGSWLTVV.

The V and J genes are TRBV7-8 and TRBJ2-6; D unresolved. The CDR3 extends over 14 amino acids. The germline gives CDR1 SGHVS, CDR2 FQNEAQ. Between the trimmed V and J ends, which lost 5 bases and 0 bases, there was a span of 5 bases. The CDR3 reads CASSRVSGANVLTF. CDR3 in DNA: TGTGCCAGCAGCCGAGTCTCTGGGGCCAACGTCCTGACTTTC.

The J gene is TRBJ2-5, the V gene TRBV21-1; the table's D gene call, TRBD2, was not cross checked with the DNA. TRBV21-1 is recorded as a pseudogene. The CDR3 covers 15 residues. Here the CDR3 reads CASSKAQNPGETQYF. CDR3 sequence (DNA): TGTGCCAGCAGCAAAGCGCAGAATCCGGGGGAGACCCAGTACTTC.

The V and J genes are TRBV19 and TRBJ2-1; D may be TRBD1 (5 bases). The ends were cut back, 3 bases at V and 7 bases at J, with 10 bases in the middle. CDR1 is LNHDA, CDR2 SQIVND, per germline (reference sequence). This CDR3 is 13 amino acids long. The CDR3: CASSISGNNEQFF. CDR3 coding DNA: TGTGCCAGTAGTATCTCAGGGAATAATGAGCAGTTCTTC.

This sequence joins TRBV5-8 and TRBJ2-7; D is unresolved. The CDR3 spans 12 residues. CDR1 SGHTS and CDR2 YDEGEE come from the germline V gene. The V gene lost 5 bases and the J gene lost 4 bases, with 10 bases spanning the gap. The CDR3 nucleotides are TGTGCCAGCAGTCGGAACACGTACGAGCAGTACTTC. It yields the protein CASSRNTYEQYF.

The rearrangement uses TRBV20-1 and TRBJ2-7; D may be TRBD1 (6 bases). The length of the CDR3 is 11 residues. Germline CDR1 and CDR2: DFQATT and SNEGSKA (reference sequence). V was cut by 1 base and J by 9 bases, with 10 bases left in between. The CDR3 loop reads CSARGTDLQYF. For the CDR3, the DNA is TGCAGTGCTAGAGGGACAGACCTGCAGTACTTC.

The CDR3, as DNA: TGTGCCTGGAGCCTAGAGGCTAGAGGGAGGGTCACTGAAGCTTTCTTT. This gives the protein CAWSLEARGRVTEAFF. This chain uses TRBV30 with TRBJ1-1; no definite D call. The germline V and J ends were trimmed by 3 bases and 4 bases, with 21 bases remaining between them. This CDR3 has 16 amino acids. In germline, CDR1 is GTSNPN, CDR2 SVGIG (reference sequence).

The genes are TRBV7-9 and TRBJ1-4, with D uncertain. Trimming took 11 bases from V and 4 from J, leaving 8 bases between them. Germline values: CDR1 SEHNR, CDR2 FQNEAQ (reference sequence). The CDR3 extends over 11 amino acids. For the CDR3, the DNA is TGTGCCGCCGAGGGTAATGAAAAACTGTTTTTT. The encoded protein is CAAEGNEKLFF.

CDR3 protein: CASSSGYTDTQYF. The CDR3 DNA follows: TGTGCCAGTAGTAGCGGGTACACAGATACGCAGTATTTT. The chain combines TRBV19 with TRBJ2-3; maybe TRBD2 (5 bases). The germline V and J ends were trimmed by 4 bases and 2 bases, with 7 bases remaining between them. The CDR3 is made up of 13 amino acids. Germline V CDR1 and CDR2: LNHDA, SQIVND (reference sequence).

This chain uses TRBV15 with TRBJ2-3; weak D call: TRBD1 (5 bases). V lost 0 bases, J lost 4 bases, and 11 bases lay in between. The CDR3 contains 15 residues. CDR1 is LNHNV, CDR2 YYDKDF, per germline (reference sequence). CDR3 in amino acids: CATSRDLQGPDTQYF. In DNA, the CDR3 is TGTGCCACCAGCAGAGATCTCCAGGGTCCAGATACGCAGTATTTT. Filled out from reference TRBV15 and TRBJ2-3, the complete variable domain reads DAMVIQNPRYQVTQFGKPVTLSCSQTLNHNVMYWYQQKSSQAPKLLFHYYDKDFNNEADTPDNFQSRRPNTSFCFLDIRSPGLGDTAMYLCATSRDLQGPDTQYFGPGTRLTVL.

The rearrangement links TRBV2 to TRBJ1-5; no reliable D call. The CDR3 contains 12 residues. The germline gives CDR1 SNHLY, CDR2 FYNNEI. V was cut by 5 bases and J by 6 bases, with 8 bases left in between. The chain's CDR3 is CASSRRGQPQHF. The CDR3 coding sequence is TGTGCCAGCAGTCGGCGGGGTCAGCCCCAGCATTTT. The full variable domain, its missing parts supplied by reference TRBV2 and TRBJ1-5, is EPEVTQTPSHQVTQMGQEVILRCVPISNHLYFYWYRQILGQKVEFLVSFYNNEISEKSEIFDDQFSVERPDGSNFTLKIRSTKLEDSAMYFCASSRRGQPQHFGDGTRLSIL.